The sequence of this TCR beta chain was determined in a study of post-analysis software for immune sequencing data (dated by TCRdb to the mid-2010s). Study-level background: The recorded disease courses included relapsing-remitting, secondary progressive and progressive-relapsing multiple sclerosis, and some patients had no subtype annotation. The multiple sclerosis patient repertoires were compared with about a dozen previously published healthy control repertoires from donors aged 6 to 25 years. A subset of samples was prepared in parallel using single-end sample barcoding, then pooled and co-amplified after Illumina adapter ligation.

The CDR3 goes from the cysteine to the phenylalanine over 17 residues. The DNA shown is the 51-base CDR3, in frame from base 1. The germline V gene gives CDR1 as LGHNA and CDR2 as YNFKEQ. Relative to germline, V is missing 4 bases and J is missing 1 base, with 10 bases of the junction outside any gene match. Points the paper makes about the study in general: Normalized Chao1 diversity was significantly lower in multiple sclerosis patients than controls, suggesting substantial peripheral T-cell clonal expansion. Direct clustering with F measure showed strong co-clustering of samples prepared in the same batch, prompting a batch-effect correction. Patients showed significantly higher frequencies than controls for several TRBV segments, among them TRBV5-6, TRBV5-1 and TRBV20-1. The control group was slightly older than the multiple sclerosis patient group.

To demonstrate the VDJtools post-analysis software, TCR beta repertoires were profiled from the peripheral blood of more than ten young patients with multiple sclerosis. Multiple sclerosis patients were children and adolescents aged roughly 6 to 16 years. The protocol used for the library was PCR. Instrument used: Illumina HiSeq 2500. Unique molecular identifiers were incorporated into TCR beta cDNA libraries to reduce PCR and sequencing biases. Around 500,000 cDNA molecules were obtained for every 1 to 10 million input T cells, so each molecule roughly corresponded to one T cell. Patient libraries were prepared and sequenced with the same protocol used for the earlier healthy control dataset. Samples belonging to the same batch were prepared together, multiplexed and sequenced on a shared HiSeq lane. The authors processed their data as follows. MIGEC handled the raw barcoded reads, throwing out single-read molecular identifier groups before consensus assembly and CDR3 extraction. Clonotype tables were post-analysed with VDJtools, and diversity was normalized by down-sampling all datasets to the smallest sample size. Repertoire overlap clustering matched CDR3 amino acid but not nucleotide sequences to correct batch-related cross-sample contamination. In-frame beta chains were kept once TCRdb had trimmed the public reads at Q25 with fastp and called clones with MiXCR. Rows are combined by CDR3 protein, so each entry shows the most common genes and DNA. The V and J calls and clone size come from TCRdb's table, not from the authors' own analysis. This sample holds 150,000 to 200,000 distinct CDR3 sequences; over 25% were observed only once. The ten largest clones add up to roughly 1.6% of the sample.

With regard to this clonotype: This clone's antigen is unknown. A much larger clone sits a single nucleotide away, making a read error possible.

Specimen: blood. This sequence uses TRBV4-2 and TRBJ2-5; TRBD2 agrees with 9 junctional bases. The clonotype originates from a girl aged 10 to 17 with multiple sclerosis. This receptor has the CDR3 CASSRVPSGRSQETQYF. The DNA sequence reads TGTGCCAGCAGCCGAGTACCCAGCGGGAGGAGCCAAGAGACCCAGTACTTC.